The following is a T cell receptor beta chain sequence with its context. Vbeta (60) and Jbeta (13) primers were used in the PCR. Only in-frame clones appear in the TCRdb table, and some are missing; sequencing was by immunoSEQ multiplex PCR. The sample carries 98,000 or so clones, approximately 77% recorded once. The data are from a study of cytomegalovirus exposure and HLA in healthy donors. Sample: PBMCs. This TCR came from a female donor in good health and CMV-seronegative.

CDR3 sequence (DNA): TGTGCCAGCAGCTTAGCTTCAACACCAGATCAGCCCCAGCATTTT. Its protein product is CASSLASTPDQPQHF. The V gene is TRBV7-2, the J gene TRBJ1-5; D is unresolved. The CDR3 has 15 amino acids. The V and J ends lost 0 bases and 5 bases respectively, with 11 bases between them. The germline V gene encodes CDR1 SGHTA and CDR2 FQGNSA.